This T cell receptor beta chain was recorded in a study of control samples from healthy donors and cancer patients. The CDR3 has 13 residues. Trimming shortened V by 4 bases and J by 3 bases, and 10 bases separated the two germline ends. The germline V gene has CDR1 SQVTM and CDR2 ANQGSEA. Repertoires were generated with immunoSEQ multiplex PCR, while TCRdb's copy carries only in-frame clones and drops some. The data show around 77,000 clones, around 94% seen once. The sequence came from a woman aged 55-69 years in good health. Sample: blood. V and J are TRBV29-1 and TRBJ1-5; D is uncertain. CDR3 sequence (DNA): TGCAGCGTTGCTGCGCAGGACAATCAGCCCCAGCATTTT. This encodes CSVAAQDNQPQHF.